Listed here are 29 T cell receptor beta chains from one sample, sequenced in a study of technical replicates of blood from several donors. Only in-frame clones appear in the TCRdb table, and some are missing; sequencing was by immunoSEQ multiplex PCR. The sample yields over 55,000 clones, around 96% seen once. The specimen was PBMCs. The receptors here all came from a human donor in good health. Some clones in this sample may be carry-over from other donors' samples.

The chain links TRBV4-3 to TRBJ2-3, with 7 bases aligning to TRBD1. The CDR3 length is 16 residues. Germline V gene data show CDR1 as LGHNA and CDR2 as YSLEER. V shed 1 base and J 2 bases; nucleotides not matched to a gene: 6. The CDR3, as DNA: TGCGCCAGCAGCCAAGCCCTGACAGGGAACACAGATACGCAGTATTTT. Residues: CASSQALTGNTDTQYF.

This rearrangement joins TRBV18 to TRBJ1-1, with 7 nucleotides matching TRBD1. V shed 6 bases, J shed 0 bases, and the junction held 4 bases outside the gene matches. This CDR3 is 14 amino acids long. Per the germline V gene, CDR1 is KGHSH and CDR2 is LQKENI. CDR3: CASSTGIMNTEAFF. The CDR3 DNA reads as TGTGCCAGCTCGACAGGGATCATGAACACTGAAGCTTTCTTT. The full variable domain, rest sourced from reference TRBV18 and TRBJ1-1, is NAGVMQNPRHLVRRRGQEARLRCSPMKGHSHVYWYRQLPEEGLKFMVYLQKENIIDESGMPKERFSAEFPKEGPSILRIQQVVRGDSAAYFCASSTGIMNTEAFFGQGTRLTVV.

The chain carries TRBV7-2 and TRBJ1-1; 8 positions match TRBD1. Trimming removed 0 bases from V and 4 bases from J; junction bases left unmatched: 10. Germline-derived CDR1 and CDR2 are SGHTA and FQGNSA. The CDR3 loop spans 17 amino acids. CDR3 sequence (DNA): TGTGCCAGCAGCTTAGCCCCCGGACAGGGAGCCGGCACTGAAGCTTTCTTT. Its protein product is CASSLAPGQGAGTEAFF.

Here the CDR3 DNA reads TGTGCCAGCAGCTTGGAAGCCGGCGGGAGCATCGACGAGCAGTACTTC. It is translated as CASSLEAGGSIDEQYF. The chain uses TRBV5-4 and TRBJ2-7, with 7 bases identical to TRBD2. Per germline, CDR1 SGHNT and CDR2 YYREEE (reference sequence). The CDR3 spans 16 residues. V lost 0 bases to trimming and J lost 5 bases; unmatched junction nucleotides: 11.

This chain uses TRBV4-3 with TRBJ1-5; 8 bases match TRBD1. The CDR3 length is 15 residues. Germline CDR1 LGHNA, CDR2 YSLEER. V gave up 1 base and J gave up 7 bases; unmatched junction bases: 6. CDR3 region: CASSQGTGNQQPQHF. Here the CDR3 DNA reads TGCGCCAGCAGCCAAGGGACAGGGAATCAACAGCCCCAGCATTTT.

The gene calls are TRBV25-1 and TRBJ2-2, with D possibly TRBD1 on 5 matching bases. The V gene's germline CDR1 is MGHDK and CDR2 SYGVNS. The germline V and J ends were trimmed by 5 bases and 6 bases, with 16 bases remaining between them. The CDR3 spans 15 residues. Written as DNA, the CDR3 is TGTGCCAGCAGTACCCGACAGCCGGTTGCCGGGGAGCTGTTTTTT. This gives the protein CASSTRQPVAGELFF.

CDR3 amino acids: CSVVGGGGYEQYF. CDR3 DNA sequence: TGCAGCGTTGTGGGGGGTGGAGGCTACGAGCAGTACTTC. The J gene is TRBJ2-7, the V gene TRBV29-1; D perhaps matches TRBD2 (6 bases). V dropped 4 bases and J dropped 3 bases, with 13 bases sitting between them. The CDR3 has 13 amino acids. The V gene's germline CDR1 is SQVTM and CDR2 ANQGSEA.

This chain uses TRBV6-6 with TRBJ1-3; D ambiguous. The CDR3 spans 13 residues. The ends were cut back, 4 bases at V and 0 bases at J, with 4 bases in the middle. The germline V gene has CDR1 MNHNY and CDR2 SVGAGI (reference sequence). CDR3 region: CASSLNSGNTIYF. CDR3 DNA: TGTGCCAGCAGTTTAAACTCTGGAAACACCATATATTTT.

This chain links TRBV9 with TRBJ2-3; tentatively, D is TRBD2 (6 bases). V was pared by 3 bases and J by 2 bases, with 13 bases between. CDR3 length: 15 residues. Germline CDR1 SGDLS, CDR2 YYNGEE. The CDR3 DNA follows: TGTGCCAGCAGCGGACCGGGACTTCACACAGATACGCAGTATTTT. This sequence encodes CASSGPGLHTDTQYF.

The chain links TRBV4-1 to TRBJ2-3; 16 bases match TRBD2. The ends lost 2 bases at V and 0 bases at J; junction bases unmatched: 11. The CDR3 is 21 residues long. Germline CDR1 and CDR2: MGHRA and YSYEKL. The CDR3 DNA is TGCGCCAGCAGCCAACTGCTGCCGGGACTAGCGGGGGGGCGAAGCACAGATACGCAGTATTTT. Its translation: CASSQLLPGLAGGRSTDTQYF.

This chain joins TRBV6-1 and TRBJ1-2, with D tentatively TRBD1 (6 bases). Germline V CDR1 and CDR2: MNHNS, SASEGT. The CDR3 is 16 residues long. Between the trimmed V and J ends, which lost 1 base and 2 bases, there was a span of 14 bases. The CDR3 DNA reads TGTGCCAGCAGTGAAGTGGGGGCAGGGGCGAACTATGGCTACACCTTC. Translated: CASSEVGAGANYGYTF.

CDR3 DNA sequence: TGTGCCAGCAGCCCGAGGGCGGGACTAGGGGCTCGAGAGACCCAGTACTTC. Translation: CASSPRAGLGARETQYF. The chain carries TRBV7-8 and TRBJ2-5, with TRBD2 identical over 8 bases. J lost 4 bases, V lost 5 bases, and 15 bases had no gene match. This CDR3 is built from 17 residues. Germline V gene lookup returns CDR1 SGHVS and CDR2 FQNEAQ.

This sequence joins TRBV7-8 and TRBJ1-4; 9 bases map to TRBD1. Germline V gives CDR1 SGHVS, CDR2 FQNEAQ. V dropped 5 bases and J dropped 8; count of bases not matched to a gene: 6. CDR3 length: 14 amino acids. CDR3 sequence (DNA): TGTGCCAGCAGCCTACAGGGGGCCGGGGAAAAACTGTTTTTT. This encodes CASSLQGAGEKLFF. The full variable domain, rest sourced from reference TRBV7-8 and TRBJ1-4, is GAGVSQSPRYKVAKRGQDVALRCDPISGHVSLFWYQQALGQGPEFLTYFQNEAQLDKSGLPSDRFFAERPEGSVSTLKIQRTQQEDSAVYLCASSLQGAGEKLFFGSGTQLSVL.

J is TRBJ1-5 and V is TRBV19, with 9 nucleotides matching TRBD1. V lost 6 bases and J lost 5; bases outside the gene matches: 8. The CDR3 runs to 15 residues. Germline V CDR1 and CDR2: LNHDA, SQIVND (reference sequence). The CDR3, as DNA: TGTGCCAGTAGGCTCGGGACAGGGTACGATCAGCCCCAGCATTTT. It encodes CASRLGTGYDQPQHF.

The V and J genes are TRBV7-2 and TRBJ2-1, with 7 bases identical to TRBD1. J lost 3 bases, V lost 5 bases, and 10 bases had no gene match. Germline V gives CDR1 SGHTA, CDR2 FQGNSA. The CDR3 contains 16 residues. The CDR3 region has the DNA TGTGCCAGCAGCGAAGATCCACAGGGGCTCTACAATGAGCAGTTCTTC. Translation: CASSEDPQGLYNEQFF.

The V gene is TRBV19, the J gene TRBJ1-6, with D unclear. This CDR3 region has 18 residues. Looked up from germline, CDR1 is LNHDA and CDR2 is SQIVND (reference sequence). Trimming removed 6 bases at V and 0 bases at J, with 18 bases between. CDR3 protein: CASSLRRRDVSYNSPLHF. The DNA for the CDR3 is TGTGCCAGTAGCCTCCGGCGCCGGGATGTCTCCTATAATTCACCCCTCCACTTT.

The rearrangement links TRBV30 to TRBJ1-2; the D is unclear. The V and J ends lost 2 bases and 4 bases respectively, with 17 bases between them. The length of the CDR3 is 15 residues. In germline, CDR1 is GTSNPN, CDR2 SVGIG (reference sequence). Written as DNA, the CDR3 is TGTGCCTGGAGTCTCAATTTAGGCGGGTTCTATGGCTACACCTTC. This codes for CAWSLNLGGFYGYTF.

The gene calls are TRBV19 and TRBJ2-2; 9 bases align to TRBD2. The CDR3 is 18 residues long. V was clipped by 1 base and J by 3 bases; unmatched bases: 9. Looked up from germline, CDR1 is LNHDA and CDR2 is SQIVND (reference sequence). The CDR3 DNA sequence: TGTGCCAGTAGTATAGGCGCAGCGGGGGGAACTTACACCGGGGAGCTGTTTTTT. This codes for CASSIGAAGGTYTGELFF.

CDR3 nucleotides: TGTGCCAGTAGTATTGGTGGGGCCCAGTATGGTGGCTACACCTTC. Protein: CASSIGGAQYGGYTF. J is TRBJ1-2 and V is TRBV19; D is perhaps TRBD1 (5 bases). The V end lost 3 bases, the J end lost 7 bases, and 18 bases lay between the germline ends. Looked up from germline, CDR1 is LNHDA and CDR2 is SQIVND (reference sequence). The CDR3 has 15 residues.

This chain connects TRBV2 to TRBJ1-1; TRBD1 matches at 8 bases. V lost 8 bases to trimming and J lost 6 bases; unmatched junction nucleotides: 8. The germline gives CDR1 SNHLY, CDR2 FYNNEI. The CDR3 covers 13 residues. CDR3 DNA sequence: TGTGCCAGCCAGGGGGCCGGTTCGGCTGAAGCTTTCTTT. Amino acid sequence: CASQGAGSAEAFF.

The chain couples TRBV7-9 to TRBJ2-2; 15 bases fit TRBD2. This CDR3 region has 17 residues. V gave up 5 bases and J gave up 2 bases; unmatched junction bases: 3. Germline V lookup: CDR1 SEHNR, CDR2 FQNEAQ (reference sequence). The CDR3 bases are TGTGCCAGCAGCGGACTAGCGGGAGGGGGCAACACCGGGGAGCTGTTTTTT. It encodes CASSGLAGGGNTGELFF.

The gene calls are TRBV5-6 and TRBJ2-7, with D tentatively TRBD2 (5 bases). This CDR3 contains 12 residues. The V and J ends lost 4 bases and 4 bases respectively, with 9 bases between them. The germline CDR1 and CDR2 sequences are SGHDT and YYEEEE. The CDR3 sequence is CASSRERYEQYF. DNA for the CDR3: TGTGCCAGCAGCCGGGAACGATACGAGCAGTACTTC.

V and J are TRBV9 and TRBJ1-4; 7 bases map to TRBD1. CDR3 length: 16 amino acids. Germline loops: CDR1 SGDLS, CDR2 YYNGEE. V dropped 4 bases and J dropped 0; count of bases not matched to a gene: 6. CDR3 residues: CASSSSTGATNEKLFF. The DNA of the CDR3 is TGTGCCAGCAGCTCCTCAACAGGGGCAACTAATGAAAAACTGTTTTTT.

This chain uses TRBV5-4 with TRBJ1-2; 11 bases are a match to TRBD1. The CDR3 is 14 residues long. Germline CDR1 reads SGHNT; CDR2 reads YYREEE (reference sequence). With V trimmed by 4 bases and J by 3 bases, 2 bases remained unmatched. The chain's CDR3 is CASSMGQGDYGYTF. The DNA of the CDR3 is TGTGCCAGCAGCATGGGACAGGGGGACTATGGCTACACCTTC.

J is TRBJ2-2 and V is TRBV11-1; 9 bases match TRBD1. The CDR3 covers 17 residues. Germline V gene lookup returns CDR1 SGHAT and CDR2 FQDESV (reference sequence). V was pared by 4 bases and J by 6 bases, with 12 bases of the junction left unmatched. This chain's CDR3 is CASSSTGTGWKSGELFF. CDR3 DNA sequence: TGTGCCAGCAGCTCCACCGGGACAGGGTGGAAATCCGGGGAGCTGTTTTTT.

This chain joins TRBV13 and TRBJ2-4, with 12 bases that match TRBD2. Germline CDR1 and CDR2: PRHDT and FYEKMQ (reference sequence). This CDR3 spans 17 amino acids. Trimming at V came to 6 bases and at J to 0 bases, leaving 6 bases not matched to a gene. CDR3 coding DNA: TGTGCCAGCAGACGACTAGCGGGGGTGGTAGCCAAAAACATTCAGTACTTC. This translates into CASRRLAGVVAKNIQYF.

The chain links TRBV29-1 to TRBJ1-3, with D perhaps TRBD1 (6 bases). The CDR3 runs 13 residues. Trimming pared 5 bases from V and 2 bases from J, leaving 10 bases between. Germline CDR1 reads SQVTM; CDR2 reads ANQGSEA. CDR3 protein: CSVSQGAGNTIYF. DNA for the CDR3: TGCAGCGTTTCACAGGGAGCTGGAAACACCATATATTTT.

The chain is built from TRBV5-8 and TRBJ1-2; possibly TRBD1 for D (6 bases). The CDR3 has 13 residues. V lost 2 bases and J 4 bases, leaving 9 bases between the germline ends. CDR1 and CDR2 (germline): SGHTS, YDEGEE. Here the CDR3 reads CASSLQGSYGYTF. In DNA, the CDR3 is TGTGCCAGCAGCTTACAGGGTAGCTATGGCTACACCTTC.

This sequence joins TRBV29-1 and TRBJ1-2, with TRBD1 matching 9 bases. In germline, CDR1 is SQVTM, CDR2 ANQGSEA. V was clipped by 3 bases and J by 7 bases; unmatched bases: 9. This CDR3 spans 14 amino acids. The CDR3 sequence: CSVDERDRAAGYTF. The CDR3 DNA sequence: TGCAGCGTTGACGAGCGGGACAGGGCCGCTGGCTACACCTTC.